The 3 T cell receptor beta chains presented below share a single source sample, sequenced in a study of CD8 T cells in Susac syndrome. RNA totalling about 0.45 to 1 ug underwent reverse transcription with random hexamers. TCRdb itself ran the immunoSEQ multiplex PCR reads through MiXCR, one entry per CDR3 protein. Among tens of thousands of distinct CDR3 sequences listed, 90% to 95% were seen once. The specimen was CD4+ T cells from PBMCs. The source is a human donor with Susac syndrome.

V is TRBV28 and J is TRBJ2-1; possible D gene TRBD1, 5 bases. This CDR3 spans 15 amino acids. Trimming took 3 bases from V and 2 from J, leaving 11 bases between them. Germline CDR1 and CDR2: MDHEN and SYDVKM. The CDR3 DNA follows: TGTGCCAGCAGTTTTAAGGGGTTCCCCTACAATGAGCAGTTCTTC. Translated: CASSFKGFPYNEQFF.

This rearrangement joins TRBV12-3 or TRBV12-4 to TRBJ2-7; no definite D call. The V end was cut by 3 bases, the J end by 4 bases, with 10 bases between. The CDR3 consists of 13 residues. The CDR3 bases are TGTGCCAGCAGTTTTACGGTGACATACGAGCAGTACTTC. Translated: CASSFTVTYEQYF.

The gene calls are TRBV7-2 and TRBJ2-3; maybe TRBD1 (5 bases). Germline CDR1 SGHTA, CDR2 FQGNSA. V dropped 1 base and J dropped 5 bases, with 10 bases sitting between them. This CDR3 has 14 residues. The CDR3 protein is CASSLGQYLDTQYF. The CDR3 DNA is TGTGCCAGCAGCTTAGGACAGTATTTAGATACGCAGTATTTT.